This TCR beta chain was captured by sequencing in a study of T-cell memory formation after mild COVID-19. Whole-study context: Each donor largely had its own TCR clusters.

In germline, CDR1 is ENHRY, CDR2 SYGVKD. V was clipped by 10 bases and J by 5 bases, with 18 bases between them. The CDR3 is made up of 15 amino acids. Turning to this clonotype: The target antigen is unknown.

TCRdb called the 5' RACE reads again in MiXCR, with one record for every CDR3 protein. The table lists about 430,000 distinct CDR3 sequences, about 20% of them singletons. General study points: Some responding clones appeared in pre-infection memory, suggesting cross-reactive memory joined. Mostly located in CM and EM were contracting CD4+ clones, with contracting CD8+ clones located in EMRA.

Input material: PBMCs or a T cell subset sorted from them (not recorded which). This clonotype originated in a man aged 18 to 30 who had mild COVID-19 (a few samples of this study predate the infection). Cell type and time point are not known. This rearrangement joins TRBV10-3 to TRBJ1-6; D call uncertain. CDR3 in amino acids: CATGPESFDNSPLHF. The CDR3 coding sequence is TGTGCCACCGGACCGGAGAGCTTCGATAATTCACCCCTCCACTTT.